This T cell receptor beta chain was sequenced in a study of PD-1 blockade in classical Hodgkin lymphoma. Time point reported: cycle 4 day 1 (C4D1), after about 6 weeks of nivolumab. Every patient had relapsed following autologous stem cell transplantation, and cohorts differed in brentuximab vedotin exposure. Purification of CD4+ T cells from thawed PBMCs was achieved by magnetic negative selection. To note about this clone: Its antigen is unknown.

Generated by immunoSEQ multiplex PCR, the TCRdb table keeps only in-frame clones and is missing some. The profile shows around 17,000 clones, 60% to 85% of them singletons. Germline V lookup: CDR1 GTSNPN, CDR2 SVGIG (reference sequence). CDR3 size: 10 residues. Trimming shortened V by 7 bases and J by 6 bases, and 8 bases separated the two germline ends. Whole-study results and caveats: Whereas CD4+ TCR diversity had risen significantly by C4D1, CD8+ TCR diversity had not. The baseline diversity of complete responders showed similarity to that of newly diagnosed patients. Lower baseline TCR diversity was reported for newly diagnosed patients than for healthy donors.

The source material was CD4+ T cells from blood, sampled before the fourth cycle of nivolumab. This TCR was recovered from a human donor with classical Hodgkin lymphoma. V usage is TRBV30 and J usage is TRBJ2-3; D gene ambiguous. This CDR3 is CASARDTQYF. CDR3 sequence (DNA): TGTGCCTCCGCACGGGATACGCAGTATTTT.